This T cell receptor beta chain was found in a study of vaccination effects on CD4 cells after COVID-19 (dated by TCRdb to 2022 to 2024). About the study as a whole: Each participant received two doses of an mRNA SARS-CoV-2 vaccine, either BNT162b2 or mRNA-1273. Altogether, some ten COVID-19 convalescent patients and a handful of SARS-CoV-2-naive healthy vaccine recipients made up the full study. Cultures from other donors in the study were sequenced using the Oncomine TCR Beta short-read assay on an Illumina iSeq 100. SARS-CoV-2 spike-specific CD4+ TCR repertoires from before and after mRNA vaccination were compared in COVID-19 convalescent patients and in infection-naive vaccine recipients.

The ViraFEST assay stimulated PBMC with viral peptide pools and then used TCR sequencing to identify antigen-specific CD4+ T cell clonotypes by expansion. After around eleven days of culture, CD4+ T cells were isolated with the EasySep CD4+ T cell isolation kit. The absence of prior SARS-CoV-2 infection in healthy vaccine recipients was confirmed by negative nucleocapsid antibodies before and after vaccination. Each well held fewer than 2.5 million PBMC cultured in IMDM containing approximately 5% human AB serum, around 10 IU/ml IL-2 and gentamicin, along with roughly 10 ug/ml peptides. On days 3 and 7, half of the culture medium was replaced with fresh IL-2-containing medium. Unless noted otherwise, every peptide stimulation condition was cultured in triplicate wells. Using Ficoll-Paque Plus gradient centrifugation, PBMC were separated from whole blood and then either used fresh or cryopreserved at -140C. The spike proteins of SARS-CoV-2 and of the common cold coronaviruses HCoV-NL63, HCoV-OC43 and HCoV-229E were spanned by overlapping peptide pools. Genomic DNA was extracted from cultured CD4+ T cells with the QIAamp micro DNA kit.

Receptor libraries were prepared by the immunoSEQ multiplex PCR assay. DNA from the cultured and isolated CD4+ T cells underwent TCR beta CDR3 sequencing. The authors' pipeline ran thus. Non-productive TCR sequences were discarded, and reads were trimmed to the CDR3 region, with only CDR3s of 7 or more amino acids retained. Antigen-specific clonotypes were identified using the MANAFEST web app by comparison of expansion in peptide wells against reference cultures. Positive clones required FDR<0.05 expansion versus reference and all other wells, odds ratio above 5, and frequency above 0.1% in two replicate wells. A clonotype was called cross-reactive if it was significantly expanded both in SARS-CoV-2 spike wells and in at least one common cold coronavirus spike condition. CDR3 similarity was assessed by Levenshtein distance using the stringdist R package, and unrooted trees were constructed with ape in R 3.6.1. TCRdb limited this immuneACCESS table to in-frame rearrangements with V and J called. A share of clones is missing; checked studies link under half to unresolved V genes, and the rest is unexplained. From that table come the V and J calls and clone size; the DNA was used to work out D and trimming. The sample includes 65,000 or so clones, with around 76% observed a single time. The top ten clones comprise around 2.7% of the sample.

V is pruned by 4 bases and J by 9 bases, leaving 13 bases of the junction without a gene match. Inclusive of the bounding cysteine and phenylalanine, the CDR3 is 16 residues long. The retained sequence is limited to the CDR3, 48 bases, with the frame set at the first base. The germline V gene sets CDR1 to KGHDR and CDR2 to SFDVKD. With regard to this clone: Its antigen remains undetermined. No per-base quality is available; no much larger clone lies one base away.

Results the study describes overall, beyond this receptor: Among healthy vaccine recipients, nearly all vaccine-induced clones were SARS-CoV-2 mono-reactive, and just 1 of 255 was cross-reactive with common cold coronaviruses. Clones induced by infection and clones induced by vaccination both contracted markedly at late timepoints after vaccination, which fits with T cell responses waning over time. The study was limited by a small number of convalescent patients, and early post-infection timepoints were lacking.

This receptor was identified in a human donor who received a COVID-19 vaccine. The sample in question was CD4+ T cells from PBMCs cultured with HCoV-NL63 spike peptides, obtained before COVID-19 vaccination. The cell subset or site label on this specimen signifies: HCoV-NL63 spike overlapping peptide pool stimulation. The chain employs TRBV24-1 and TRBJ2-1; the junction holds 8 bases that match TRBD2. The DNA sequence is as follows: TGTGCCACCAGTGACTCCTCGCTCGGGGGGGCGGGTGAGCAGTTCTTC. It translates as CATSDSSLGGAGEQFF.